The present T cell receptor beta chain was sequenced within a study of graft-versus-host responses after intestinal transplantation. The CDR3 has 16 amino acids. Germline values: CDR1 SNHLY, CDR2 FYNNEI. Repertoires were generated with immunoSEQ multiplex PCR, while TCRdb's copy carries only in-frame clones and drops some. This sample has roughly 56,000 clones, with 91% found just once. The clonotype originates from a human patient who received an intestinal transplant, so some T cells may come from the graft donor. The input for sequencing was PBMCs, taken 118 days after intestinal transplantation. The rearrangement links TRBV2 to TRBJ2-5; 10 bases are shared with TRBD2. The J call could be wrong; TRBJ2-7 is a better fit for the DNA end. CDR3 amino acids: CASRGTSASIAYEQYF. The CDR3 region has the DNA TGTGCCAGCCGGGGGACTAGCGCGAGCATAGCCTACGAGCAGTACTTC.